What follows are 27 T cell receptor beta chains derived from one specimen sequenced in a study of shared clonotypes between healthy human individuals (dated by TCRdb to 2018 to 2021). Library creation used the immunoSEQ multiplex PCR assay. Held by TCRdb, this immuneACCESS table contains in-frame sequences only and omits some clones. Under half of the omission traces to an unresolved V gene where checked; the cause of the rest is unknown. This sample holds some 2,000,000 clones; nearly 97% were observed only once. The ten largest clones capture roughly 0.13% of the sample. The sample taken for sequencing was naive CD4+ T cells sorted from blood. This specimen's cell subset or site label, per the study, means: CD45RA+ positively selected. The origin of the receptors is a man between 18 and 35 years old in good health.

The chain joins TRBV7-2 to TRBJ1-2; 11 positions agree with TRBD1. V shed 5 bases, J shed 2 bases, and the junction held 7 bases outside the gene matches. The CDR3 extends over 16 amino acids. The germline gives CDR1 SGHTA, CDR2 FQGNSA. CDR3 residues: CASSGRTGGTNYGYTF. In DNA, the CDR3 is TGTGCCAGCAGCGGGCGGACAGGGGGCACCAACTATGGCTACACCTTC.

The V call is TRBV5-3, the J call TRBJ2-1, with TRBD2 as a possible D gene (5 bases). TRBV5-3 is recorded as an ORF, its role being uncertain. The CDR3 runs to 17 residues. With 3 bases removed from V and 0 bases from J, the gap between germline ends came to 16 bases. Here the CDR3 reads CARSSRGRLSSYNEQFF. The CDR3 DNA follows: TGTGCCAGAAGCTCACGAGGGCGGTTGAGCTCCTACAATGAGCAGTTCTTC.

The rearrangement links TRBV29-1 to TRBJ2-5; 8 bases agree with TRBD2. The CDR3 totals 15 residues. Germline CDR1 reads SQVTM; CDR2 reads ANQGSEA. V lost 6 bases, J lost 0 bases, and 9 bases stayed unmatched. The CDR3 DNA sequence: TGCAGCGTGTCCCGGGACGGGGGGGACCAAGAGACCCAGTACTTC. Amino acid sequence: CSVSRDGGDQETQYF.

The chain is built from TRBV5-4 and TRBJ2-5, with a tentative D call TRBD1 (6 bases). V was trimmed by 4 bases and J by 2 bases, leaving 21 bases between them. The CDR3 has 17 amino acids. From germline, CDR1 is SGHNT and CDR2 YYREEE (reference sequence). The CDR3 nucleotides are TGTGCCAGCAGCCCGGTCCCCCAGGGGCTGGGTCAAGAGACCCAGTACTTC. Its translation is CASSPVPQGLGQETQYF.

The genes are TRBV5-1 and TRBJ1-3, with D possibly being TRBD1 (5 bases). Germline assignment: CDR1 SGHRS and CDR2 YFSETQ. CDR3 length equals 16 residues. Trimming left V 1 base short and J 0 bases short, with 11 bases between. The CDR3: CASSLTGVNSGNTIYF. The CDR3 DNA sequence: TGCGCCAGCAGCTTGACGGGGGTAAACTCTGGAAACACCATATATTTT. The complete variable domain, with remaining parts taken from reference TRBV5-1 and TRBJ1-3, reads KAGVTQTPRYLIKTRGQQVTLSCSPISGHRSVSWYQQTPGQGLQFLFEYFSETQRNKGNFPGRFSGRQFSNSRSEMNVSTLELGDSALYLCASSLTGVNSGNTIYFGEGSWLTVV.

J is TRBJ2-7 and V is TRBV19; D possibly corresponds to TRBD2 (6 bases). This CDR3 region has 14 residues. The germline V and J ends were trimmed by 9 bases and 4 bases, with 19 bases remaining between them. Germline CDR1 is LNHDA and CDR2 is SQIVND (reference sequence). As DNA, the CDR3 is TGTGCCAGGGAAGAGGATACGGGGGTATACGAGCAGTACTTC. Protein: CAREEDTGVYEQYF.

The chain has TRBV28 and TRBJ2-5; D ambiguous. Germline CDR1 is MDHEN and CDR2 is SYDVKM. CDR3 length: 13 amino acids. The V gene lost 6 bases and the J gene lost 9 bases, with 17 bases spanning the gap. CDR3 residues: CASSPTLPPAQYF. In nucleotides, the CDR3 is TGTGCCAGCAGCCCCACGTTGCCCCCAGCCCAGTACTTC.

Note on this clone: Other DNA sequences from this sample encode an identical CDR3 as well. This chain links TRBV5-1 with TRBJ1-1; no firm D call. The germline CDR1 and CDR2 sequences are SGHRS and YFSETQ. V shed 4 bases and J shed 0 bases, with 10 bases lying between them. CDR3 length: 14 residues. CDR3 in amino acids: CASSARTVNTEAFF. DNA for the CDR3: TGCGCCAGCAGCGCCAGGACGGTGAACACTGAAGCTTTCTTT.

This sequence joins TRBV19 and TRBJ2-3; 8 bases agree with TRBD1. V was pared by 5 bases and J by 1 base, with 8 bases of the junction left unmatched. Per germline, CDR1 LNHDA and CDR2 SQIVND (reference sequence). The CDR3 loop spans 16 amino acids. In nucleotides, the CDR3 is TGTGCCAGTAGTCTCGACAGGGGCGGAGGCACAGATACGCAGTATTTT. This gives the protein CASSLDRGGGTDTQYF.

J is TRBJ1-5 and V is TRBV6-1; D gene ambiguous. Between the trimmed V and J ends, which lost 2 bases and 0 bases, there was a span of 11 bases. Germline CDR1 reads MNHNS; CDR2 reads SASEGT. The CDR3 runs 16 residues. The CDR3 spells CASSESGAYSNQPQHF. CDR3 bases: TGTGCCAGCAGTGAATCTGGAGCTTATAGCAATCAGCCCCAGCATTTT.

The chain recombines TRBV7-2 with TRBJ1-4; 7 bases are a match to TRBD1. Germline V CDR1 and CDR2: SGHTA, FQGNSA. The ends lost 5 bases at V and 12 bases at J; junction bases unmatched: 3. The CDR3 is 11 amino acids. This CDR3 is CASSVDRELFF. CDR3 in DNA: TGTGCCAGCAGCGTAGACAGGGAACTGTTTTTT.

J is TRBJ2-3 and V is TRBV10-1; D assignment may be TRBD1 or TRBD2 (5 bases each). V dropped 5 bases and J dropped 0 bases, with 15 bases sitting between them. CDR3 length: 16 amino acids. The germline gives CDR1 WNHNN, CDR2 SYGVQD (reference sequence). DNA of the CDR3: TGCGCCAGCAGTTCCAATTCGTGGGACAGCACAGATACGCAGTATTTT. As protein: CASSSNSWDSTDTQYF.

The chain carries TRBV28 and TRBJ2-7; the D gene is possibly TRBD2 (5 bases). V gave up 4 bases and J gave up 3 bases, with 16 bases separating them. There are 15 residues in the CDR3. CDR1 MDHEN and CDR2 SYDVKM come from the germline V gene. CDR3 DNA: TGTGCCAGCAGTTCCCCCGGGGTATGGAGCTACGAGCAGTACTTC. Translating it yields CASSSPGVWSYEQYF.

The rearrangement links TRBV7-9 to TRBJ1-1; 9 bases line up with TRBD1. The V segment lost 5 bases and the J segment 7 bases; nucleotides outside the gene matches: 5. CDR1 is SEHNR and CDR2 is FQNEAQ in the germline V gene (reference sequence). This CDR3 contains 13 residues. CDR3 protein: CASSQQGQGEAFF. CDR3 in DNA: TGTGCCAGCAGCCAACAGGGACAGGGTGAAGCTTTCTTT. Using reference TRBV7-9 and TRBJ1-1 for the parts outside the CDR3, the full variable domain is DTGVSQNPRHKITKRGQNVTFRCDPISEHNRLYWYRQTLGQGPEFLTYFQNEAQLEKSRLLSDRFSAERPKGSFSTLEIQRTEQGDSAMYLCASSQQGQGEAFFGQGTRLTVV.

The chain is built from TRBV11-2 and TRBJ2-5, with TRBD2 identical over 7 bases. The trim removed 1 base at V and 4 bases at J, leaving 6 bases unmatched. The CDR3 is 15 amino acids. In germline, CDR1 is SGHAT, CDR2 FQNNGV. CDR3 amino acids: CASSLVEGRAETQYF. Here the CDR3 DNA reads TGTGCCAGCAGCTTAGTAGAGGGGAGGGCAGAGACCCAGTACTTC.

The chain is built from TRBV11-1 and TRBJ2-3, with 11 bases fitting TRBD2. The CDR3 is made up of 16 amino acids. Trimming removed 1 base from V and 3 bases from J; junction bases left unmatched: 3. Per the germline V gene, CDR1 is SGHAT and CDR2 is FQDESV (reference sequence). In nucleotides, the CDR3 is TGTGCCAGCAGCTTAGAACTAGCGGGGGAAACAGATACGCAGTATTTT. Its translation: CASSLELAGETDTQYF.

The chain uses TRBV4-1 and TRBJ1-5; no definite D call. This CDR3 has 16 residues. Germline CDR1 and CDR2: MGHRA and YSYEKL. The V end was cut by 0 bases, the J end by 2 bases, with 11 bases between. CDR3 bases: TGCGCCAGCAGCCAAGAAAGTGACGGGCGCAATCAGCCCCAGCATTTT. Its protein is CASSQESDGRNQPQHF.

This chain uses TRBV6-4 with TRBJ2-3, with 7 bases identical to TRBD2. Germline V gene sequence: CDR1 MRHNA, CDR2 SNTAGT. The CDR3 has 13 amino acids. With V trimmed by 7 bases and J by 3 bases, 4 bases remained unmatched. CDR3 DNA sequence: TGTGCCAGCAATGGCGGGAGAACAGATACGCAGTATTTT. Translated, it gives CASNGGRTDTQYF.

V usage is TRBV2 and J usage is TRBJ2-3, with D possibly matching TRBD2 (5 bases). Germline V gene sequence: CDR1 SNHLY, CDR2 FYNNEI. The CDR3 length is 11 residues. V was trimmed by 8 bases and J by 5 bases, leaving 8 bases between them. The CDR3, as DNA: TGTGCCAGCCCCCGGGGAGATACGCAGTATTTT. It encodes CASPRGDTQYF.

The rearrangement uses TRBV6-1 and TRBJ1-1; TRBD1 might be the D (6 bases). V lost 4 bases and J 1 base, leaving 10 bases between the germline ends. This CDR3 has 14 amino acids. Germline values: CDR1 MNHNS, CDR2 SASEGT. CDR3 in DNA: TGTGCCAGCAGTGCCGTGGACAGGAACACTGAAGCTTTCTTT. It encodes CASSAVDRNTEAFF.

J is TRBJ2-3 and V is TRBV5-1; D uncertain. Trimming stripped 3 bases from V and 4 bases from J, with 6 bases between. This CDR3 is built from 12 residues. Germline CDR1 reads SGHRS; CDR2 reads YFSETQ. CDR3 protein: CASSSEADTQYF. The CDR3 bases are TGCGCCAGCAGCTCTGAGGCAGATACGCAGTATTTT. Full variable domain (remainder filled in from reference TRBV5-1 and TRBJ2-3): KAGVTQTPRYLIKTRGQQVTLSCSPISGHRSVSWYQQTPGQGLQFLFEYFSETQRNKGNFPGRFSGRQFSNSRSEMNVSTLELGDSALYLCASSSEADTQYFGPGTRLTVL.

The V and J genes are TRBV2 and TRBJ2-3; tentative D call: TRBD2 (6 bases). Germline assignment: CDR1 SNHLY and CDR2 FYNNEI. V was clipped by 11 bases and J by 10 bases, with 19 bases between them. This CDR3 spans 12 amino acids. The CDR3 nucleotides are TGTGCCGCCGGCGGGACTTCGGGAGCGCAGTATTTT. This translates into CAAGGTSGAQYF.

The rearrangement links TRBV18 to TRBJ2-2, with D hard to call. Trimming stripped 5 bases from V and 6 bases from J, with 13 bases between. Germline lookup yields CDR1 KGHSH and CDR2 LQKENI. The CDR3 has 14 amino acids. The CDR3 DNA reads as TGTGCCAGCTCATCCTATCCCACGGCCGGGGAGCTGTTTTTT. This sequence encodes CASSSYPTAGELFF.

This clone was observed a single time. The chain carries TRBV9 and TRBJ2-7; TRBD1 matches at 7 bases. From germline, CDR1 is SGDLS and CDR2 YYNGEE. The CDR3 runs 16 residues. Trimming took 0 bases from V and 3 from J; bases not matched to a gene: 9. DNA of the CDR3: TGTGCCAGCAGCGTAGGGCCGGGACAGAGGATCTACGAGCAGTACTTC. Translated, it gives CASSVGPGQRIYEQYF.

Worth noting for this clone: The sample has other DNA sequences that encode this CDR3 too. The chain carries TRBV18 and TRBJ1-2, with D hard to call. Germline CDR1 reads KGHSH; CDR2 reads LQKENI. The CDR3 is made up of 11 amino acids. Trimming removed 3 bases at V and 7 bases at J, with 6 bases between. CDR3 bases: TGTGCCAGCTCACCCTCCTCTGGCTACACCTTC. Protein: CASSPSSGYTF.

The chain employs TRBV27 and TRBJ2-2, with a tentative D call TRBD2 (6 bases). V lost 2 bases and J 4 bases, leaving 11 bases between the germline ends. Germline V gene sequence: CDR1 MNHEY, CDR2 SMNVEV (reference sequence). CDR3 length equals 15 residues. The CDR3 sequence is CASSLVGGGTGELFF. The DNA of the CDR3 is TGTGCCAGCAGTTTAGTGGGAGGAGGCACCGGGGAGCTGTTTTTT.

This clone was seen just once. The V call is TRBV5-8, the J call TRBJ1-3; D ambiguous. The CDR3 is 17 amino acids. Trimming shortened V by 0 bases and J by 0 bases, and 13 bases separated the two germline ends. From germline, CDR1 is SGHTS and CDR2 YDEGEE. In DNA form, the CDR3 reads TGTGCCAGCAGCTTGGCGGGGAGAGCTCCCTCTGGAAACACCATATATTTT. It codes for CASSLAGRAPSGNTIYF.